Listed below are T cell receptor beta chains from one sample, sequenced in a study of radiotherapy plus CTLA-4 blockade in lung cancer. Data came from immunoSEQ multiplex PCR; TCRdb stores just in-frame clones and leaves some out. The top ten clones hold around 6.6% of a sample with under 65,000 clones, roughly four fifths of them seen once. The sample consisted of peripheral blood, taken from a patient treated with radiotherapy plus ipilimumab. The receptor set was obtained from a human donor with non-small cell lung cancer whose response to radiotherapy plus ipilimumab could not be evaluated. Each CDR3 is given with its conserved first and last residue. D genes are given only for firm matches. Clone size is shown for a subset of rows, as once, few, many or a class of expanded clone.

cdr3_nt	cdr3_aa	d_call	v_call	j_call	clone_size
TGTGCCAGCAGGCCGACAGGGCAGAGGTCCTACGAGCAGTACTTC	CASRPTGQRSYEQYF	TRBD1	TRBV27	TRBJ2-7	NA
TGCGCCAGCAGCTTGGGGACTAGCGGGAGAACAGATACGCAGTATTTT	CASSLGTSGRTDTQYF	TRBD2	TRBV5-1	TRBJ2-3	NA
TGTGCCAGCAGTTGGGCACTGAACACTGAAGCTTTCTTT	CASSWALNTEAFF	NA	TRBV25-1	TRBJ1-1	NA
TGTGCCAGCAGGACAGTCTATGACGAGCAGTACTTC	CASRTVYDEQYF	NA	TRBV6-5	TRBJ2-7	few
TGCGCCAGCAGCCCTTTACAGGGGGCGAGGGGAAACACCATATATTTT	CASSPLQGARGNTIYF	TRBD1	TRBV4-1	TRBJ1-3	NA
TGTGCCAGCAGTGACCCTGGACAGGGGCGGAACACTGAAGCTTTCTTT	CASSDPGQGRNTEAFF	TRBD1	TRBV25-1	TRBJ1-1	NA
TGCGCCAGCAGCCCGGGACAGGGTTTGTACGAGCAGTACTTC	CASSPGQGLYEQYF	TRBD1	TRBV5-1	TRBJ2-7	NA
TGTGCCAGCAGTCCGGGACTAGCGGGTTCCCCCTACGAGCAGTACTTC	CASSPGLAGSPYEQYF	TRBD2	TRBV5-6	TRBJ2-7	NA
TGTGCCAGCAGTACCCCGACAGGGCGATTCAATGAGCAGTTCTTC	CASSTPTGRFNEQFF	TRBD1	TRBV6-5	TRBJ2-1	NA
TGTGCCAGCAACCTAGCCCCCGGACAGGGGATAGGAGGCTACACCTTC	CASNLAPGQGIGGYTF	TRBD1	TRBV7-8	TRBJ1-2	NA
TGTGCCAGCAGCCAAGAGGGCGAAAAACTGTTTTTT	CASSQEGEKLFF	NA	TRBV14	TRBJ1-4	few
TGTGCCAGCAGCTTAGGAGTTGGAAGAGGTCAGCCCCAGCATTTT	CASSLGVGRGQPQHF	NA	TRBV11-2	TRBJ1-5	once
TGTGCCACCAGCAGAGTTGGAGGGGGCAGCTACAATGAGCAGTTCTTC	CATSRVGGGSYNEQFF	NA	TRBV15	TRBJ2-1	NA
TGCGCCAGCAGTGAATTGGTCAGCTCCTACGAGCAGTACTTC	CASSELVSSYEQYF	NA	TRBV10-1	TRBJ2-7	NA